Shown below are 25 T cell receptor beta chains from a single sample sequenced in a study of T-cell reconstitution after alpha-beta-depleted transplantation in children. Molecular barcoding with unique molecular identifiers was used for the TCRbeta library. In TCRdb, the PCR reads were re-called with MiXCR into one record per CDR3 protein. The sample includes roughly 280,000 distinct CDR3 sequences, approximately 10% of them seen just once. The input for sequencing was peripheral blood, taken 180 days after TCRalphabeta/CD19-depleted stem cell transplant. These receptors were collected from a male patient under 10 years old who had a stem cell transplant for chronic granulomatous disease, so the T cells may come from the graft donor.

This clonotype occurred many times. The chain is built from TRBV28 and TRBJ1-1; the match to TRBD1 covers 9 bases. Losses at the gene ends were 11 bases for V and 4 bases for J; bases not matched to a gene: 2. CDR3 length: 11 residues. Germline V gene data show CDR1 as MDHEN and CDR2 as SYDVKM. The CDR3 coding sequence is TGTGCCGCGGACAGGGGCACTGAAGCTTTCTTT. Amino acids: CAADRGTEAFF. The entire variable domain, with the rest obtained from reference TRBV28 and TRBJ1-1, is as follows: DVKVTQSSRYLVKRTGEKVFLECVQDMDHENMFWYRQDPGLGLRLIYFSYDVKMKEKGDIPEGYSVSREKKERFSLILESASTNQTSMYLCAADRGTEAFFGQGTRLTVV.

This clonotype was seen many times. The genes are TRBV20-1 and TRBJ2-4, with unresolved D. Germline V gene data show CDR1 as DFQATT and CDR2 as SNEGSKA (reference sequence). The CDR3 has 14 residues. V was clipped by 6 bases and J by 0 bases, with 12 bases between them. CDR3 bases: TGCAGTGCGGCACGTCTACTAGCCAAAAACATTCAGTACTTC. It encodes CSAARLLAKNIQYF.

The table lists this clonotype with a count of one. The V and J genes are TRBV7-2 and TRBJ2-3, with 8 bases that match TRBD2. The CDR3 has 16 amino acids. V lost 1 base to trimming and J lost 4 bases; unmatched junction nucleotides: 7. Germline V gene data show CDR1 as SGHTA and CDR2 as FQGNSA. CDR3 sequence: CASSLVAGGLADTQYF. DNA for the CDR3: TGTGCCAGCAGCTTAGTTGCGGGGGGTCTCGCAGATACGCAGTATTTT.

In its sample, this clonotype was seen once. V gene TRBV11-1 combines with J gene TRBJ1-2; D not resolved. The germline gives CDR1 SGHAT, CDR2 FQDESV (reference sequence). CDR3 length equals 13 residues. V was trimmed by 3 bases and J by 0 bases, leaving 5 bases between them. This chain's CDR3 is CASSFKANYGYTF. The DNA for the CDR3 is TGTGCCAGCAGCTTTAAAGCTAACTATGGCTACACCTTC.

This clonotype was detected ten times or more. V and J are TRBV29-1 and TRBJ1-2, with TRBD1 matching 9 bases. The CDR3 consists of 15 residues. CDR1 is SQVTM and CDR2 is ANQGSEA in the germline V gene. V shed 4 bases, J shed 3 bases, and the junction held 9 bases outside the gene matches. CDR3 bases: TGCAGCGTTGGTCCCGAGGACAGGGGTGACTATGGCTACACCTTC. This translates into CSVGPEDRGDYGYTF.

This clonotype was counted many times. This chain's CDR3 is CASSYPGLATNTGELFF. The DNA of the CDR3 is TGTGCCAGCAGTTACCCGGGACTAGCGACGAACACCGGGGAGCTGTTTTTT. J is TRBJ2-2 and V is TRBV6-2 or TRBV6-3, with TRBD2 matching 10 bases. Trimming at V came to 2 bases and at J to 0 bases, leaving 3 bases not matched to a gene. The CDR3 has 17 residues. Germline V CDR1 and CDR2: MNHEY, SVGEGT.

The rearrangement links TRBV19 to TRBJ1-1, with TRBD1 identical over 8 bases. The CDR3 spans 14 residues. V was clipped by 7 bases and J by 0 bases; unmatched bases: 4. Germline CDR1 and CDR2: LNHDA and SQIVND (reference sequence). The CDR3: CASMWTGMNTEAFF. For the CDR3, the DNA is TGTGCCAGTATGTGGACAGGGATGAACACTGAAGCTTTCTTT.

This clonotype was seen repeatedly, ten times or more. The genes are TRBV28 and TRBJ1-1; 7 positions match TRBD1. With 5 bases clipped from V and 3 bases from J, the junction kept 12 bases outside the gene matches. The CDR3 spans 16 residues. Germline V gene lookup returns CDR1 MDHEN and CDR2 SYDVKM. CDR3 DNA: TGTGCCAGCAGTGGGACTTGGGGACAGATACACACTGAAGCTTTCTTT. Protein: CASSGTWGQIHTEAFF. Full variable domain (missing parts from reference TRBV28 and TRBJ1-1): DVKVTQSSRYLVKRTGEKVFLECVQDMDHENMFWYRQDPGLGLRLIYFSYDVKMKEKGDIPEGYSVSREKKERFSLILESASTNQTSMYLCASSGTWGQIHTEAFFGQGTRLTVV.

This clonotype was seen repeatedly, ten times or more. J is TRBJ2-5 and V is TRBV12-3 or TRBV12-4; 8 bases are a match to TRBD2. V lost 5 bases and J lost 7; bases outside the gene matches: 3. CDR3 length equals 12 residues. DNA for the CDR3: TGTGCCAGCAGTGGGACTAGATCGACCCAGTACTTC. Translating gives CASSGTRSTQYF.

This clonotype appeared many times. CDR3 region: CASSLPTGGSYNEQFF. CDR3 nucleotides: TGCGCCAGCAGCTTGCCGACAGGGGGCTCCTACAATGAGCAGTTCTTC. The chain has TRBV5-1 and TRBJ2-1; 9 bases map to TRBD1. Trimming cost V 1 base and J 0 bases; bases outside gene matches: 2. Germline assignment: CDR1 SGHRS and CDR2 YFSETQ. This CDR3 has 16 residues.

The genes are TRBV7-8 and TRBJ2-7; 7 positions match TRBD2. The CDR3 has 16 amino acids. Germline values: CDR1 SGHVS, CDR2 FQNEAQ. The J segment lost 0 bases and the V segment lost 5 bases, leaving 10 bases of the junction unmatched. The CDR3, as DNA: TGTGCCAGCAGCCCAACTAGCGCGAGGAGCTCCTACGAGCAGTACTTC. It specifies CASSPTSARSSYEQYF.

In the case of this clonotype: This may arise from a read error, as a much more abundant clone is one base away. The chain combines TRBV4-1 with TRBJ2-1; no reliable D call. Germline lookup yields CDR1 MGHRA and CDR2 YSYEKL. The CDR3 has 15 residues. V was shortened by 5 bases and J by 8 bases, with 19 bases between the two germline ends. The CDR3, as DNA: TGCGCCAGCAGCTCCCTCGGCTTCGAACAGTATGAGCAGTTCTTC. It yields the protein CASSSLGFEQYEQFF.

This clonotype appeared many times. The rearrangement joins TRBV6-5 to TRBJ2-2; no clear D gene. Deletions cut 0 bases from V and 6 bases from J, with 8 bases between. CDR3 length: 14 amino acids. The germline V gene encodes CDR1 MNHEY and CDR2 SVGAGI. CDR3 DNA: TGTGCCAGCAGTTACTCGATTGGCCCCGGGGAGCTGTTTTTT. Its protein is CASSYSIGPGELFF.

This clonotype was seen a few times. The V call is TRBV25-1, the J call TRBJ2-2; TRBD2 matches at 9 bases. V was pared by 8 bases and J by 7 bases, with 32 bases of the junction left unmatched. From germline, CDR1 is MGHDK and CDR2 SYGVNS. There are 22 residues in the CDR3. CDR3 in amino acids: CASSITPSLRHGLAKYNGELFF. The CDR3 DNA reads TGTGCCAGCTCAATTACCCCTTCCCTCCGGCATGGACTAGCGAAGTACAACGGGGAGCTGTTTTTT.

This clonotype was recorded at least ten times. This rearrangement joins TRBV4-3 to TRBJ2-2; 9 positions match TRBD2. J lost 4 bases, V lost 1 base, and 7 bases had no gene match. CDR1 LGHNA and CDR2 YSLEER come from the germline V gene. This CDR3 region has 17 residues. The CDR3 here is CASSQVGLAGSTGELFF. CDR3 nucleotides: TGCGCCAGCAGCCAAGTGGGTCTAGCGGGGAGCACCGGGGAGCTGTTTTTT.

In this sample, this clonotype turned up many times. CDR3 amino acids: CASSLVGGGPKNIQYF. As DNA, the CDR3 is TGTGCCAGCAGCTTGGTGGGGGGGGGTCCCAAAAACATTCAGTACTTC. The chain has TRBV5-6 and TRBJ2-4, with 7 bases identical to TRBD2. CDR1 and CDR2 from the germline V gene are SGHDT and YYEEEE. This CDR3 is built from 16 residues. V lost 0 bases, J lost 2 bases, and 5 bases stayed unmatched.

This clonotype showed up many times. V is TRBV2 and J is TRBJ2-5; D is ambiguous. Germline V gene data show CDR1 as SNHLY and CDR2 as FYNNEI. Between the trimmed V and J ends, which lost 4 bases and 1 base, there was a span of 13 bases. The CDR3 is 15 amino acids. DNA for the CDR3: TGTGCCAGCAGTGGCCGGAAGACACCCCAAGAGACCCAGTACTTC. Protein: CASSGRKTPQETQYF.

In the case of this clonotype: A much larger clone is a single base away; this may be a read error. The V and J genes are TRBV29-1 and TRBJ1-2; 8 bases are shared with TRBD1. The germline CDR1 and CDR2 sequences are SQVTM and ANQGSEA. The CDR3 consists of 13 residues. CDR3 bases: TGCAGCGTCGACCCAGGGGGCGGCTATGGCGACACCTTC. Translation gives CSVDPGGGYGDTF.

There are many counts of this clonotype. The V gene is TRBV19, the J gene TRBJ1-1, with D hard to call. With 4 bases removed from V and 4 bases from J, the gap between germline ends came to 13 bases. The germline CDR1 and CDR2 sequences are LNHDA and SQIVND (reference sequence). The CDR3 is made up of 14 amino acids. The CDR3 DNA reads as TGTGCCAGTAGTAGGGGAGAAGGAGGCACTGAAGCTTTCTTT. Amino acid sequence: CASSRGEGGTEAFF.

As regards this clonotype: Being one base from a much bigger clone, this may be a read error. The genes are TRBV21-1 and TRBJ1-2; TRBD1 reflects the table's D call only, with no check against the DNA. TRBV21-1 is noted as a pseudogene. This CDR3 region has 16 residues. The CDR3: CASGRAVQGAPYGYTF. The DNA for the CDR3 is TGTGCCAGCGGAAGAGCCGTCCAGGGGGCGCCCTATGGCTACACCTTC.

This clonotype has just a few counts. This chain uses TRBV25-1 with TRBJ2-3; D may be TRBD1 or TRBD2 (5 bases each). This CDR3 region has 13 residues. Deletions cut 8 bases from V and 5 bases from J, with 14 bases between. The V gene's germline CDR1 is MGHDK and CDR2 SYGVNS. CDR3 bases: TGTGCCAGCGCCCCTTGGGGGATAGATACGCAGTATTTT. Translation gives CASAPWGIDTQYF.

Only a few counts were recorded for this clonotype. The DNA for the CDR3 is TGTGCCAGCCTCGGACAGGGCTACGAGCAGTACTTC. It codes for CASLGQGYEQYF. The V call is TRBV2, the J call TRBJ2-7; TRBD1 agrees at 8 bases. Germline CDR1 reads SNHLY; CDR2 reads FYNNEI. With 8 bases clipped from V and 3 bases from J, the junction kept 3 bases outside the gene matches. The CDR3 covers 12 residues. The full variable domain, with the rest looked up from reference TRBV2 and TRBJ2-7, is EPEVTQTPSHQVTQMGQEVILRCVPISNHLYFYWYRQILGQKVEFLVSFYNNEISEKSEIFDDQFSVERPDGSNFTLKIRSTKLEDSAMYFCASLGQGYEQYFGPGTRLTVT.

In this sample, this clonotype turned up many times. This sequence joins TRBV20-1 and TRBJ1-1, with D possibly matching TRBD1 (6 bases). Germline loops: CDR1 DFQATT, CDR2 SNEGSKA (reference sequence). CDR3 length: 15 residues. V was cut by 0 bases and J by 4 bases, with 15 bases left in between. The CDR3 region is CSARDRGGITTEAFF. The DNA of the CDR3 is TGCAGTGCTAGAGATCGGGGGGGCATAACCACTGAAGCTTTCTTT.

The rearrangement joins TRBV2 to TRBJ2-7, with 7 bases aligning to TRBD2. J was trimmed by 4 bases and V by 8 bases; bases with no gene match: 26. The CDR3 is made up of 19 amino acids. Germline CDR1 and CDR2: SNHLY and FYNNEI. The CDR3 DNA sequence: TGTGCCAGCCTCTACCAGCCTGGGGGGGGGACCAAGAGCTCTTACGAGCAGTACTTC. Amino acids: CASLYQPGGGTKSSYEQYF.

A remark on this clonotype: A much larger clone is a single base away; this may be a read error. This sequence joins TRBV11-1 and TRBJ2-5, with D possibly being TRBD1 (5 bases). V lost 2 bases, J lost 4 bases, and 26 bases lay in between. This CDR3 contains 19 residues. Germline-derived CDR1 and CDR2 are SGHAT and FQDESV (reference sequence). The CDR3 reads CASSLPSARALPLLETQYF. The CDR3 DNA is TGTGCCAGCAGCTTACCGTCGGCCAGGGCATTACCCCTGTTAGAGACCCAGTACTTC.